This T cell receptor beta chain was obtained from a study of blood T cells in healthy people across ages. The total RNA that was extracted per sample amounted to at least 5.5 micrograms. Concerning this clonotype itself: The antigen is unknown.

General study points: Among T cells, TCR beta diversity per million cells dropped roughly linearly as age rose.

Losses at the gene ends were 5 bases for V and 9 bases for J; bases not matched to a gene: 3. This CDR3 has 12 residues. Germline V gene data show CDR1 as MNHNS and CDR2 as SASEGT. A sample-barcoded 5' primer and a J-beta primer mix were used in a second PCR of about 7 to 12 cycles. Tagging of each cDNA molecule was performed by a template-switch adaptor with 12 random nucleotides. TCRdb ran MiXCR on the 5' RACE reads and lists one entry per CDR3 protein. The sample contains over 1,500,000 distinct CDR3 sequences, roughly 52% of which appear only once. The source is a woman in her 40s in good health. The material sequenced was blood. The chain couples TRBV6-1 to TRBJ2-1; 8 bases align to TRBD1. CDR3 sequence reads: CASSRTGFEQFF. DNA for the CDR3: TGTGCCAGCAGTCGGACAGGGTTTGAGCAGTTCTTC.